The clone carrying this T cell receptor beta chain was detected only a few times. This entry comes from a study of cytomegalovirus exposure and HLA in healthy donors. Germline V gene data show CDR1 as GTSNPN and CDR2 as SVGIG (reference sequence). This CDR3 is built from 14 residues. V lost 4 bases and J 8 bases, leaving 17 bases between the germline ends. This PCR relied on a set of 60 Vbeta primers and 13 Jbeta primers. Data came from immunoSEQ multiplex PCR; TCRdb stores just in-frame clones and leaves some out. The sample shows roughly 100,000 clones, around 80% of them seen only once. The chain combines TRBV30 with TRBJ1-4, with D maybe TRBD1 (6 bases). Sequenced sample: PBMCs. The TCR sequence derives from a man younger than 45 in good health and CMV-seropositive. In DNA, the CDR3 is TGTGCCTGGAATTCGGGGACGGGGGGCGAAAAACTGTTTTTT. It yields the protein CAWNSGTGGEKLFF. The full variable domain, rest sourced from reference TRBV30 and TRBJ1-4, is SQTIHQWPATLVQPVGSPLSLECTVEGTSNPNLYWYRQAAGRGLQLLFYSVGIGQISSEVPQNLSASRPQDRQFILSSKKLLLSDSGFYLCAWNSGTGGEKLFFGSGTQLSVL.